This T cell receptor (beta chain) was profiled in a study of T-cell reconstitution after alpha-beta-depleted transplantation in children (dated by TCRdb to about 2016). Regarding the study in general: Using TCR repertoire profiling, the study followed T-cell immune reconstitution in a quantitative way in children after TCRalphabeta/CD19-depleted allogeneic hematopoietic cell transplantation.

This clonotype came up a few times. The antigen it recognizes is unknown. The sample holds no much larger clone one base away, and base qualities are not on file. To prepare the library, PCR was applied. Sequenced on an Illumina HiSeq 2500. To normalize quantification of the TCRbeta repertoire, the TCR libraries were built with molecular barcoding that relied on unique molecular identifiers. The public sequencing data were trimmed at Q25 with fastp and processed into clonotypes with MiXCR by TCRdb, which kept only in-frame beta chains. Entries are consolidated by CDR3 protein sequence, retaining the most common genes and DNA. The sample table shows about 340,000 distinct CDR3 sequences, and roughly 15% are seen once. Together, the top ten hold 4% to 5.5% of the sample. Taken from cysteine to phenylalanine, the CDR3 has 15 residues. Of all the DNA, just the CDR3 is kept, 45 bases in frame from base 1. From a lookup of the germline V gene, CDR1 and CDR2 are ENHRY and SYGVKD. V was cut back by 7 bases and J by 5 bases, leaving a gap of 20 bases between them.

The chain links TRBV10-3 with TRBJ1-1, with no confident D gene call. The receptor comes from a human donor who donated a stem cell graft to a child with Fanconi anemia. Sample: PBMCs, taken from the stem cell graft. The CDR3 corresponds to CAIKNLPGKETEAFF. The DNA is TGTGCCATCAAAAATTTACCGGGCAAAGAGACTGAAGCTTTCTTT.